This T cell receptor beta chain was recorded in a study of blood T cell repertoires in COVID-19. Overall study context: Sample material is recorded as cDNA or gDNA derived from T cells, B-cell-depleted T cells, or PBMCs.

In germline, CDR1 is KGHDR, CDR2 SFDVKD. V was shortened by 6 bases and J by 2 bases, with 2 bases between the two germline ends. The CDR3 runs to 11 residues. Assay: immunoSEQ multiplex PCR; the TCRdb copy retains only in-frame clones and omits some. The sample has roughly 250,000 clones, around 90% seen once. Participant ages covered about 18 to 90 years across about two dozen US areas. The study recruited exposed participants who had met a COVID-19 case within 2 weeks before entry. This TCR was recovered from a man aged 50 to 59 who had been exposed to COVID-19. The sample consisted of PBMCs or T cells enriched from blood (not recorded which). This sequence joins TRBV24-1 and TRBJ2-3; D gene ambiguous. CDR3 DNA sequence: TGTGCCACCAGTTACACAGATACGCAGTATTTT. This gives the protein CATSYTDTQYF.